This T cell receptor (beta chain) appears in the sequencing data of a study of cytomegalovirus exposure and HLA in healthy donors. Points from the study as a whole: Subsequent analysis showed first-cohort TCR clusters tending to co-occur in some 110 validation repertoires. Many donors carried some public TCRs, although rarity characterized most TCR sequences.

Produced via immunoSEQ multiplex PCR; TCRdb's table is partial and in-frame only. The repertoire holds under 100,000 clones, with roughly 80% as singletons. Notes on this clone: The antigen is unknown.

This sequence was found in a woman between 18 and 29 years old in good health and CMV-seropositive. Sequencing was done on a sample of PBMCs.

CDR3 loop: CASAPRVHQETQYF. The CDR3 DNA sequence: TGTGCCAGCGCCCCACGGGTACACCAAGAGACCCAGTACTTC. The rearrangement links TRBV7-9 to TRBJ2-5; D call uncertain. This CDR3 has 14 residues. The V end lost 8 bases, the J end lost 0 bases, and 13 bases lay between the germline ends. Germline CDR1 and CDR2: SEHNR and FQNEAQ (reference sequence).